This T cell receptor (beta chain) was recorded in a study of T cell responses to AZD1222 COVID-19 vaccine. Study-level points and caveats: Seropositivity was recorded at baseline in only a handful of AZD1222 recipients.

Sequencing was performed with immunoSEQ multiplex PCR; in TCRdb, only in-frame clones are kept and a portion is missing. The sample yields 100,000 to 130,000 clones, 70% to 90% seen once. This CDR3 is 14 amino acids long. The V gene lost 4 bases and the J gene lost 7 bases, with 13 bases spanning the gap. The germline V gene has CDR1 MDHEN and CDR2 SYDVKM. Notes on this clone: Its antigen remains unknown.

The specimen comprised peripheral blood, sampled 28 days after the second AZD1222 dose. The TCR was taken from an adult who received the AZD1222 COVID-19 vaccine. The V gene is TRBV28, the J gene TRBJ1-4, with a weak D call TRBD1 (5 bases). The CDR3 nucleotides are TGTGCCAGCAGTTGGTCGATGGGGGTTGAAAAACTGTTTTTT. Residues: CASSWSMGVEKLFF.